This T cell receptor (beta chain) was obtained from a study of blood T cell repertoires in COVID-19. Study context: Specimens from acute and convalescent COVID-19 originated in the United States, Italy and Spain. In each case, the material was cDNA or gDNA derived from T cells, B-cell-depleted T cells, or PBMCs.

Per the original data handling: Nucleated cell counts were estimated from reference gene primer amplification. The assay was immunoSEQ multiplex PCR, and TCRdb's table has in-frame clones only and misses some. The DNA was the basis for D and trimming; V, J and clone size are from that table. The sample holds around 190,000 clones, about 88% seen once. Unmatched junction bases numbered 5, after V lost 4 bases and J lost 2 bases. Germline assignment: CDR1 SGHNT and CDR2 YYREEE (reference sequence). The CDR3 has 14 residues. This clone occurred a few times. One Seattle source followed patients from active infection through their disease course.

This TCR came from a man over 45 with COVID-19, enrolled during active disease. Sequenced: peripheral blood. The V gene is TRBV5-4, the J gene TRBJ2-7; 8 bases are shared with TRBD1. The CDR3: CASSRQGPTYEQYF. CDR3 bases: TGTGCCAGCAGCCGACAGGGGCCAACCTACGAGCAGTACTTC.